What follows are 8 T cell receptor beta chains derived from one specimen sequenced in a study of T cell responses to AZD1222 COVID-19 vaccine (dated by TCRdb to the early 2020s). The library was obtained by the immunoSEQ multiplex PCR assay. Entries here come from immuneACCESS through TCRdb and include only in-frame sequences with V and J called. Some clones fail to appear in such tables; in the studies checked, an unresolved V gene covers under half of the shortfall, and the cause of the remainder is unknown. Across this sample there are some 120,000 clones, with around 86% seen only once. The leading ten clones occupy approximately 1.3% of the sample. Reading the label with the study, this specimen's time point is: baseline before first vaccination. This sample comprised peripheral blood, obtained on day 0 of AZD1222 vaccination. Receptors originate from an adult in good health.

As regards this clone: The sample carries other DNA sequences with the same CDR3. The chain recombines TRBV10-3 with TRBJ1-1, with D possibly being TRBD1 (6 bases). V lost 6 bases to trimming and J lost 3 bases, with 11 bases between them. This CDR3 has 13 residues. The germline V gene encodes CDR1 ENHRY and CDR2 SYGVKD. The CDR3 spells CAIRGGSDTEAFF. Written as DNA, the CDR3 is TGTGCCATCAGAGGGGGGTCGGACACTGAAGCTTTCTTT.

In its sample, this clone was seen once. The chain uses TRBV19 and TRBJ2-3; D call uncertain. Germline assignment: CDR1 LNHDA and CDR2 SQIVND (reference sequence). The V and J ends lost 5 bases and 4 bases respectively, with 10 bases between them. There are 13 residues in the CDR3. CDR3 bases: TGTGCCAGTAGTCCGGTTGTTCCAGATACGCAGTATTTT. Its translation is CASSPVVPDTQYF.

The chain links TRBV28 to TRBJ2-6, with D maybe TRBD1 (8 bases). Between the trimmed V and J ends, which lost 5 bases and 2 bases, there was a span of 16 bases. This CDR3 comprises 17 residues. In germline, CDR1 is MDHEN, CDR2 SYDVKM. CDR3 sequence (DNA): TGTGCCAGCAGTCCATACAGGGGGGGAACTGGGGCCAACGTCCTGACTTTC. The encoded protein is CASSPYRGGTGANVLTF.

V gene TRBV29-1 combines with J gene TRBJ1-1; D not resolved. Looked up from germline, CDR1 is SQVTM and CDR2 is ANQGSEA. Deletions cut 1 base from V and 1 base from J, with 1 base between. This CDR3 is built from 11 residues. The CDR3 DNA sequence: TGCAGCGTTGAAGCGAACACTGAAGCTTTCTTT. Protein sequence: CSVEANTEAFF.

The J gene is TRBJ1-1, the V gene TRBV10-2; D is possibly TRBD1 (5 bases). Germline CDR1 is WSHSY and CDR2 is SAAADI. The CDR3 has 15 amino acids. V lost 7 bases, J lost 4 bases, and 19 bases lay in between. CDR3 DNA: TGCGCCAGCAATTGGGCGAGCCTCGGGGGCACTGAAGCTTTCTTT. Protein: CASNWASLGGTEAFF.

The V and J genes are TRBV6-5 and TRBJ1-4; possible D gene TRBD1, 5 bases. The CDR3 has 13 residues. Trimming shortened V by 5 bases and J by 5 bases, and 9 bases separated the two germline ends. Germline assignment: CDR1 MNHEY and CDR2 SVGAGI. CDR3: CASSPRQNEKLFF. CDR3 nucleotide sequence: TGTGCCAGCAGTCCGCGACAGAATGAAAAACTGTTTTTT.

The chain recombines TRBV19 with TRBJ1-2, with D possibly TRBD1 on 5 matching bases. The CDR3 has 14 amino acids. With 5 bases removed from V and 2 bases from J, the gap between germline ends came to 12 bases. Germline CDR1 reads LNHDA; CDR2 reads SQIVND (reference sequence). In DNA form, the CDR3 reads TGTGCCAGTAGTCCCGACAGAGGAAACTATGGCTACACCTTC. It codes for CASSPDRGNYGYTF.

CDR3 DNA sequence: TGTGCCAGCAGTTTCCGGGATCAGCCCCAGCATTTT. It yields the protein CASSFRDQPQHF. The genes are TRBV27 and TRBJ1-5; D is unclear. CDR3 size: 12 residues. Germline V gives CDR1 MNHEY, CDR2 SMNVEV (reference sequence). V was trimmed by 3 bases and J by 5 bases, leaving 5 bases between them.